The source of this TCR beta chain is a study of blood T cell repertoires in COVID-19. Across the study: The analysed material was cDNA or gDNA that came from T cells, B-cell-depleted T cells, or PBMCs.

The CDR3 totals 17 residues. From germline, CDR1 is SGHRS and CDR2 YFSETQ. The V end was cut by 1 base, the J end by 2 bases, with 18 bases between. Methods used by the authors: Reference gene primers were amplified, and this amplification served to estimate nucleated cell counts. Sequencing was performed with immunoSEQ multiplex PCR; in TCRdb, only in-frame clones are kept and a portion is missing. V and J calls plus clone size are reproduced from that table; the DNA served to infer D and trimming. The table includes tens of thousands of clones, roughly 78% detected once. The sequence was collected from a human donor in a cohort sampled during active COVID-19. Sequencing used peripheral blood. The chain links TRBV5-1 to TRBJ2-5; a possible D gene is TRBD1 (7 bases). In DNA form, the CDR3 reads TGCGCCAGCAGCTTGACGACAGGGACTTGGCCTCAAGAGACCCAGTACTTC. Amino acid sequence: CASSLTTGTWPQETQYF.